Listed below are T cell receptor beta chains from one sample, sequenced in a study of blood T cells in healthy people across ages. In TCRdb, the 5' RACE reads were re-called with MiXCR into one record per CDR3 protein. The data show approximately 730,000 distinct CDR3 sequences, around 40% seen once. What was sequenced was blood. The origin of the receptors is a woman aged 60-70 years in good health. Both conserved end residues are part of each CDR3. The order of the fields is J gene, V gene, CDR3 length, clone size, D gene, CDR3 protein, CDR3 DNA. A D gene is named only where the DNA matches it firmly. Size values are once, few and many counts, or a class for expanded clones, and some rows have none.

>TRBJ1-5|TRBV12-3/TRBV12-4|15|NA|NA
CASLLSGPWDQPQHF
TGTGCCAGCCTCCTGTCTGGGCCTTGGGATCAGCCCCAGCATTTT
>TRBJ2-1|TRBV20-1|14|few|NA
CSAPPGSSYNEQFF
TGCAGTGCTCCCCCAGGGAGCTCCTACAATGAGCAGTTCTTC
>TRBJ2-1|TRBV6-2/TRBV6-3|15|NA|NA
CASSYGTRAINEQFF
TGTGCCAGCAGTTACGGGACAAGGGCGATCAATGAGCAGTTCTTC
>TRBJ1-2|TRBV7-8|14|NA|NA
CASSTDSGPYGYTF
TGTGCCAGCAGCACCGACTCAGGGCCCTATGGCTACACCTTC
>TRBJ2-1|TRBV20-1|16|few|NA
CSARSHGGILYNEQFF
TGCAGTGCTAGGAGTCACGGCGGGATATTATACAATGAGCAGTTCTTC
>TRBJ2-7|TRBV20-1|14|many|TRBD2
CSASGTSRTNEQYF
TGCAGTGCTTCCGGGACTAGTAGGACGAATGAGCAGTACTTC
>TRBJ2-7|TRBV14|15|NA|NA
CASSGTRARSYEQYF
TGTGCCAGCAGCGGAACAAGGGCACGGTCCTACGAGCAGTACTTC
>TRBJ1-1|TRBV20-1|15|few|NA
CSAIEGVGPNTEAFF
TGCAGTGCAATAGAGGGGGTCGGACCGAACACTGAAGCTTTCTTT
>TRBJ2-3|TRBV9|15|few|NA
CASSVEYMGADTQYF
TGTGCCAGCAGCGTAGAATATATGGGGGCAGATACGCAGTATTTT
>TRBJ1-6|TRBV20-1|14|NA|NA
CSARVNSFSSPLHF
TGCAGTGCTAGAGTTAACAGTTTTTCTTCACCCCTCCACTTT
>TRBJ1-1|TRBV5-1|15|NA|NA
CASTPTTPRDTEAFF
TGCGCCAGCACCCCCACGACACCGCGGGACACTGAAGCTTTCTTT
>TRBJ2-3|TRBV3-1|16|few|TRBD2
CASSPGLAGNTDTQYF
TGTGCCAGCAGTCCAGGACTAGCGGGGAACACAGATACGCAGTATTTT
>TRBJ2-3|TRBV4-3|16|many|TRBD2
CASSQGRTSGRDTQYF
TGCGCCAGCAGCCAGGGCAGGACTAGCGGGAGGGATACGCAGTATTTT
>TRBJ1-2|TRBV10-3|14|few|NA
CATGLRERSYGYTF
TGTGCCACAGGGCTCAGGGAGAGGAGCTATGGCTACACCTTC
>TRBJ2-3|TRBV12-5|13|few|NA
CASGLGHTDTQYF
TGTGCTAGTGGTTTGGGCCACACAGATACGCAGTATTTT
>TRBJ2-7|TRBV24-1|11|NA|NA
CATSDGDEQYF
TGTGCCACCAGTGATGGAGACGAGCAGTACTTC
>TRBJ2-5|TRBV20-1|13|few|NA
CSAIPPLTETQYF
TGCAGTGCTATACCCCCTCTGACGGAGACCCAGTACTTC